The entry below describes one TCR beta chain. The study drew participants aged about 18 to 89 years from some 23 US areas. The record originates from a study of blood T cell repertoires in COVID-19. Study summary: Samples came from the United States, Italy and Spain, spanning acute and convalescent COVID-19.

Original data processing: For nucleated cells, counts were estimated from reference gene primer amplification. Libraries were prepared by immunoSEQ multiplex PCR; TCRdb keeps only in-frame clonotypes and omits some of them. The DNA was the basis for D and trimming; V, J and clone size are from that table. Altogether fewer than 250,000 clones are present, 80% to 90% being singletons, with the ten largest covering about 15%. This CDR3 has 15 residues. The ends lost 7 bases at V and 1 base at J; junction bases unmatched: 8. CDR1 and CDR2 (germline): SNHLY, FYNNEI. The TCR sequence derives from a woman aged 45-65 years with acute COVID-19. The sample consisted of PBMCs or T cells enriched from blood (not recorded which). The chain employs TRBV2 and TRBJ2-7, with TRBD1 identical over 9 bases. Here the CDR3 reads CASTDGQGISYEQYF. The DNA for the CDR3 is TGTGCCAGCACCGACGGACAGGGGATTTCCTACGAGCAGTACTTC.